This T cell receptor beta chain was identified during a study of early T cells in non-severe SARS-CoV-2 infection. In TCRdb, the 5' RACE reads were re-called with MiXCR into one record per CDR3 protein. The sample comprises approximately 35,000 distinct CDR3 sequences, approximately 5% of which are singletons, and approximately 12% rests with the top ten. This CDR3 comprises 15 residues. V lost 0 bases, J lost 6 bases, and 15 bases lay in between. The germline CDR1 and CDR2 sequences are SGHRS and YFSETQ. The genes are TRBV5-1 and TRBJ1-1; a possible D gene is TRBD1 (5 bases). Sequencing was done on a sample of whole blood. The receptor was derived from an adult who was a healthcare worker with PCR-confirmed SARS-CoV-2 infection or an uninfected control (not recorded which). In nucleotides, the CDR3 is TGCGCCAGCAGCTTGGCGGGCACCCTGGGGGCTGAAGCTTTCTTT. This codes for CASSLAGTLGAEAFF.